The clone carrying this TCR beta chain appeared a few times. Its target is not known. From RNA, the CDR3 regions of TCR beta chains were amplified and sequenced. First-round RT-PCR relied on HTBI primers, and a second-round multiplex PCR came next. TCRdb re-derived calls from the multiplex PCR reads in MiXCR, one entry per CDR3 protein. The sample holds about 700,000 distinct CDR3 sequences, approximately 40% seen once. The data were obtained in a study of Graves' ophthalmopathy and Graves' hyperthyroidism. Whole-study findings and limits: Blood also contained most of the expanded thyroid clonotypes above 0.001 frequency. Between ophthalmopathy and stable hyperthyroidism, a 13-signature model drew a separation with around 86% sensitivity and approximately 77% specificity.

This CDR3 has 15 residues. CDR1 is SGHRS, CDR2 YFSETQ, per germline. V gave up 4 bases and J gave up 7 bases; unmatched junction bases: 10. The receptor was isolated from an adult man with Graves' ophthalmopathy. This rearrangement joins TRBV5-1 to TRBJ1-2, with TRBD1 identical over 10 bases. Material: peripheral blood. The CDR3 protein is CASSPTGTGDGGYTF. The CDR3 DNA reads TGCGCCAGCAGCCCGACCGGGACAGGGGACGGTGGCTACACCTTC.